This entry features one T cell receptor beta chain sequence. Its antigen is not identified. The record originates from a study of shared clonotypes between healthy human individuals. Study conclusions and caveats: Blood alone was sampled, and tissue repertoires likely differ.

Here immunoSEQ multiplex PCR was the method, and the copy in TCRdb shows in-frame clones only, minus some. The sample records about 2 million clones, just under 95% being singletons. CD45RO negativity and positive selection for CCR7 defined naive CD8 cells, a population that excluded terminally differentiated effector memory CD45RA+ cells. Germline-derived CDR1 and CDR2 are WSHSY and SAAADI. The CDR3 is 16 amino acids. Trimming took 5 bases from V and 7 from J, leaving 21 bases between them. The clonotype comes from a young man in good health. The sequenced material came from naive CD8+ T cells sorted from blood. The gene calls are TRBV10-2 and TRBJ2-1, with a weak D call TRBD1 (6 bases). CDR3 sequence: CASSHTTQGSGNEQFF. CDR3 DNA: TGCGCCAGCAGTCACACAACACAGGGTTCGGGTAATGAGCAGTTCTTC.